This TCR beta chain was obtained from a study of early T cells in non-severe SARS-CoV-2 infection (dated by TCRdb to about 2021). Regarding the study in general: Bulk RNA from unsorted whole blood was used for TCR sequencing, so alpha and beta chains could not be paired.

The germline V gene supplies CDR1 MNHEY and CDR2 SVGAGI. Trimming at the junction amounts to 8 bases on V and 2 bases on J, and the germline ends lie 15 bases apart. Inclusive of the bounding cysteine and phenylalanine, the CDR3 is 14 residues long. Here the CDR3 DNA is all that survives: 42 bases in frame from base 1. This was a case-control study nested in a cohort of healthcare workers in London, UK, who had nasopharyngeal swab PCR tests and blood samples taken every week. Healthcare workers were recruited between 23 and 31 March 2020, during the week of the UK lockdown, and were followed weekly for up to roughly 15 weeks. What the work shows at the level of the full study, not this receptor alone: Matching against VDJdb was skewed toward anti-spike CD8 responses, likely underestimated virus-specific expansions, and missed private and CD4 specificities.

This clonotype appeared a single time. Its target antigen remains unknown. No per-base quality is available; no much larger clone lies one base away. A lone read is weak support. The protocol used for the library was 5' RACE. Sequencer: NextSeq 500. The TCR library protocol attached unique molecular identifiers to individual cDNA molecules to correct for sequencing error and PCR bias. Sequencing covered both TCR alpha and beta chains, and within each sample the abundances of alpha and beta sequences were tightly co-correlated. The original methods were these. V gene, J gene and CDR3 annotation of TCR sequences was performed with Decombinator V4. Expanded TCRs were defined as changing significantly between any two time points under a Poisson model with p below 0.0001. TCR abundances were normalised to the total number of TCRs sequenced per sample and expressed as counts per million. TRAV1-2 paired with TRAJ12, TRAJ20 or TRAJ33 defined MAIT TCRs, while TRAV10 paired with TRAJ18 defined iNKT TCRs. A search of VDJdb, accessed on 1 November 2021, was run for TCRs annotated to CMV, EBV and SARS-CoV-2, with TCRs annotated for multiple antigens excluded. The public reads were reanalyzed by TCRdb: fastp trimming at Q25, MiXCR alignment, in-frame beta chains only. CDR3 protein sequences are deduplicated, and each keeps its most common genes and DNA. Here the V and J calls rest on TCRdb's processing, not on the authors' analysis. The sample table records 65,000 to 95,000 distinct CDR3 sequences; 11% to 15% of these occur just once. Jointly, the top ten make up 10% to 11% of the sample.

The TCR comes from an adult who was a healthcare worker with PCR-confirmed SARS-CoV-2 infection or an uninfected control (not recorded which). The sample taken for sequencing was whole blood. The chain links TRBV6-5 with TRBJ1-2, and the D gene may be TRBD1, 5 bases matching. The CDR3 has the sequence CASRGAGTNYGYTF. The sequenced DNA is TGTGCCAGCCGCGGGGCAGGGACCAACTATGGCTACACCTTC.